What follows are 2 T cell receptor beta chains derived from one specimen sequenced in a study of blood T cells in healthy people across ages. Then a second PCR, running roughly 7 to 11 cycles, was carried out with a sample-barcoded 5' primer and a J-beta primer mix. TCRdb passed the 5' RACE reads through MiXCR, listing each CDR3 protein once. The profile shows hundreds of thousands of distinct CDR3 sequences, more than 55% of them singletons. The specimen sequenced was blood. The source is a man aged 35-49 years in good health.

This clonotype came up once. This chain links TRBV9 with TRBJ2-2; D may be TRBD1 (6 bases). V was trimmed by 3 bases and J by 4 bases, leaving 16 bases between them. Germline CDR1 is SGDLS and CDR2 is YYNGEE. This CDR3 has 16 amino acids. This CDR3 is CASSGPTGHSTGELFF. CDR3 DNA: TGTGCCAGCAGCGGGCCGACAGGCCATAGCACCGGGGAGCTGTTTTTT.

The chain combines TRBV28 with TRBJ2-1; D call uncertain. The CDR3 sequence is 12 residues long. Trimming removed 4 bases at V and 10 bases at J, with 11 bases between. Germline lookup yields CDR1 MDHEN and CDR2 SYDVKM. CDR3 loop: CASSSTTSEQFF. The CDR3 region has the DNA TGTGCCAGCAGTTCTACAACCAGCGAGCAGTTCTTC.